This TCR beta chain was captured in a study of regulatory T cells in long-lasting Graves disease. Time point meaning: newly diagnosed GD, antithyroid drugs for less than 3 months. Construction of the TCR library relied on RNA isolated from PBMCs. With iRepertoire HTBI primers and Arm-PCR of CDR3 regions, TCR beta libraries were built. MiXCR, run by TCRdb on the multiplex PCR reads, gives a single entry per CDR3 protein. Of more than 400,000 distinct CDR3 sequences in the sample, about a sixth were seen once. The table lists this clonotype with many counts. Germline loops: CDR1 DFQATT, CDR2 SNEGSKA (reference sequence). CDR3 length equals 16 residues. Trimming cost V 5 bases and J 0 bases, with 17 bases left between them. These data were also filed under a second study, of T cells in Graves' hyperthyroidism and ophthalmopathy.

This TCR came from a woman aged 25 to 39 with Graves disease. V usage is TRBV20-1 and J usage is TRBJ2-1, with a tentative D call TRBD2 (6 bases). The sequencing used peripheral blood mononuclear cells (PBMCs), collected at new diagnosis, from a patient treated with antithyroid drugs. The CDR3: CSAVGTPLSSYNEQFF. In DNA, the CDR3 is TGCAGTGCTGTGGGGACTCCCCTAAGCTCCTACAATGAGCAGTTCTTC.